What follows are 17 T cell receptor beta chains derived from one specimen sequenced in a study of response to subunit inactivated influenza vaccine. A single record per CDR3 protein comes from TCRdb applying MiXCR to the RT-PCR reads. The table includes hundreds of thousands of distinct CDR3 sequences, around 11% detected once. This same sample was also taken into another study, of T cells expressing NK-cell markers. From that paper: Template switching by 5'RACE with UMIs generated the TCR beta cDNA.

The sample in question was PBMCs from blood, obtained on the day of vaccination. The source is a man aged 45 to 65 who received an inactivated influenza vaccine.

This clonotype appeared many times. The DNA for the CDR3 is TGTGCCAGCAGTCCTGAGGGATACGAGCAGTACTTC. It is translated as CASSPEGYEQYF. This sequence joins TRBV6-2 or TRBV6-3 and TRBJ2-7, with D possibly being TRBD2 (5 bases). The V end lost 5 bases, the J end lost 4 bases, and 9 bases lay between the germline ends. The CDR3 has 12 residues. Germline CDR1 reads MNHEY; CDR2 reads SVGEGT.

This chain's CDR3 is CTTLQGNTDTQYF. CDR3 DNA: TGTACCACTCTACAGGGCAACACAGATACGCAGTATTTT. The V gene is TRBV28, the J gene TRBJ2-3; D perhaps matches TRBD1 (6 bases). The CDR3 loop spans 13 amino acids. Germline V gene data show CDR1 as MDHEN and CDR2 as SYDVKM.

In its sample, this clonotype was seen many times. CDR3: CASSFGQGTKTQYF. The DNA for the CDR3 is TGTGCCAGTAGTTTCGGACAGGGAACTAAGACCCAGTACTTC. This chain connects TRBV19 to TRBJ2-5, with TRBD1 identical over 8 bases. The length of the CDR3 is 14 residues. Unmatched junction bases numbered 8, after V lost 5 bases and J lost 6 bases. Germline V gene data show CDR1 as LNHDA and CDR2 as SQIVND (reference sequence).

This clonotype has only a few counts. The chain carries TRBV21-1 and TRBJ2-1; TRBD2 reflects the table's D call only, with no check against the DNA. TRBV21-1 is a known pseudogene. The CDR3 is 17 amino acids. CDR3 DNA sequence: TGTGCCAGCAGCAAAGCCGGGCCTAGCGGGACTTACAATGAGCAGTTCTTC. Protein product: CASSKAGPSGTYNEQFF.

This clonotype was recorded a few times. The rearrangement uses TRBV20-1 and TRBJ2-6; D is undetermined. Trimming left V 6 bases short and J 2 bases short, with 11 bases between. Germline loops: CDR1 DFQATT, CDR2 SNEGSKA (reference sequence). The CDR3 loop spans 14 amino acids. In DNA, the CDR3 is TGCAGTGCCAAGACACCGACTGGGGCCAACGTCCTGACTTTC. Its translation: CSAKTPTGANVLTF.

Ten or more counts support this clonotype. The chain joins TRBV10-3 to TRBJ2-5, with a possible D match to TRBD2 (5 bases). V was clipped by 6 bases and J by 3 bases, with 11 bases between them. Germline assignment: CDR1 ENHRY and CDR2 SYGVKD. CDR3 size: 13 residues. This chain's CDR3 is CAIRDWKKETQYF. CDR3 bases: TGTGCCATCAGGGACTGGAAGAAAGAGACCCAGTACTTC.

Points on this clonotype: The junction differs from germline at one of its ends, possibly a read error. This chain connects TRBV15 to TRBJ2-3; D is possibly TRBD2 (6 bases). CDR3 length: 13 amino acids. Germline V gene lookup returns CDR1 LNHNV and CDR2 YYDKDF (reference sequence). Here the CDR3 reads CATSPNGGDRQYF. CDR3 bases: TGTGCCACCAGCCCCAACGGAGGGGATAGGCAGTATTTT. Full variable domain (outside the CDR3, taken from reference TRBV15 and TRBJ2-3): DAMVIQNPRYQVTQFGKPVTLSCSQTLNHNVMYWYQQKSSQAPKLLFHYYDKDFNNEADTPDNFQSRRPNTSFCFLDIRSPGLGDTAMYLCATSPNGGDRQYFGPGTRLTVL.

This clonotype was detected only a few times. The rearrangement uses TRBV9 and TRBJ2-5, with D possibly being TRBD2 (6 bases). Per germline, CDR1 SGDLS and CDR2 YYNGEE. V was shortened by 0 bases and J by 1 base, with 13 bases between the two germline ends. The CDR3 covers 16 residues. The CDR3 DNA follows: TGTGCCAGCAGCGTAGTAGGAGGGGAGATCCAAGAGACCCAGTACTTC. This sequence encodes CASSVVGGEIQETQYF.

This clonotype was detected ten times or more. This chain uses TRBV6-2 or TRBV6-3 with TRBJ1-5; D is unresolved. Germline CDR1 reads MNHEY; CDR2 reads SVGEGT. Trimming stripped 5 bases from V and 2 bases from J, with 16 bases between. The CDR3 contains 16 residues. The CDR3 bases are TGTGCCAGCAGTGACGCGGGTGAGGAAGGCAATCAGCCCCAGCATTTT. Amino acid sequence: CASSDAGEEGNQPQHF.

This clonotype was found a few times. This rearrangement joins TRBV15 to TRBJ2-7; weak D call: TRBD1 (6 bases). CDR1 is LNHNV, CDR2 YYDKDF, per germline (reference sequence). Trimming removed 2 bases from V and 0 bases from J, with 14 bases in between. This CDR3 has 16 residues. CDR3 protein: CATSRTGSRSSYEQYF. The CDR3 bases are TGTGCCACCAGCAGAACAGGGTCTAGGAGCTCCTACGAGCAGTACTTC.

This clonotype has ten or more counts. The chain is built from TRBV20-1 and TRBJ2-5, with 7 bases lining up with TRBD1. CDR3 length: 14 amino acids. From germline, CDR1 is DFQATT and CDR2 SNEGSKA (reference sequence). Trimming at V came to 5 bases and at J to 2 bases, leaving 8 bases not matched to a gene. CDR3 sequence: CSAGTGVGQETQYF. As DNA, the CDR3 is TGCAGTGCTGGAACAGGGGTGGGGCAAGAGACCCAGTACTTC.

The chain combines TRBV4-2 with TRBJ1-5, with D possibly TRBD1 on 6 matching bases. Germline assignment: CDR1 LGHNA and CDR2 YNFKEQ. Deletions cut 0 bases from V and 1 base from J, with 7 bases between. The length of the CDR3 is 15 residues. CDR3 residues: CASSQDDRSNQPQHF. In DNA, the CDR3 is TGTGCCAGCAGCCAAGATGACAGGAGCAATCAGCCCCAGCATTTT.

This clonotype was counted between two and nine times. V usage is TRBV10-2 and J usage is TRBJ2-2; the match to TRBD2 covers 12 bases. CDR1 and CDR2 from the germline V gene are WSHSY and SAAADI. V shed 6 bases and J 2 bases; nucleotides not matched to a gene: 4. CDR3 length: 16 residues. CDR3 sequence reads: CASRTSGGANTGELFF. In DNA form, the CDR3 reads TGCGCCAGCAGGACTAGCGGGGGTGCTAACACCGGGGAGCTGTTTTTT.

The chain couples TRBV20-1 to TRBJ1-6; 9 positions agree with TRBD1. After removal of 0 bases from V and 5 bases from J, the junction contained 5 bases not matched to a gene. Looked up from germline, CDR1 is DFQATT and CDR2 is SNEGSKA (reference sequence). The CDR3 has 16 residues. DNA of the CDR3: TGCAGTGCTAGAGACGGACAGGGGAAAAATAATTCACCCCTCCACTTT. Translated, it gives CSARDGQGKNNSPLHF.

The chain employs TRBV20-1 and TRBJ1-5; perhaps TRBD1 as D (6 bases). Germline loops: CDR1 DFQATT, CDR2 SNEGSKA (reference sequence). CDR3 length: 14 amino acids. V lost 4 bases to trimming and J lost 4 bases, with 14 bases between them. The CDR3 loop is CSAKRDTKNQPQHF. The CDR3 DNA follows: TGCAGTGCTAAAAGGGACACGAAAAATCAGCCCCAGCATTTT.

V and J are TRBV12-3 or TRBV12-4 and TRBJ2-1; a weak D match, TRBD2 (5 bases). CDR3 length: 15 amino acids. Between the trimmed V and J ends, which lost 5 bases and 0 bases, there was a span of 11 bases. DNA for the CDR3: TGTGCCAGCAGTAGGACTGAGAGCTCCTACAATGAGCAGTTCTTC. This translates into CASSRTESSYNEQFF.

The chain is built from TRBV27 and TRBJ2-3; 9 bases are a match to TRBD1. V was pared by 3 bases and J by 6 bases, with 13 bases of the junction left unmatched. CDR1 and CDR2 (germline): MNHEY, SMNVEV (reference sequence). The CDR3 totals 17 residues. The CDR3 is CASSFGGFGTGMDTQYF. CDR3 bases: TGTGCCAGCAGTTTCGGTGGGTTCGGGACAGGGATGGATACGCAGTATTTT.